Shown below are 19 T cell receptor beta chains from a single sample sequenced in a study of T-cell reconstitution after alpha-beta-depleted transplantation in children (dated by TCRdb to the mid-2010s). In the paper's terms, the treatment or condition label means: allogeneic hematopoietic cell transplantation with graft depleted of TCRalphabeta T cells and CD19 B cells. Preparation of the library involved PCR. The data were produced on an Illumina HiSeq 2500. Molecular barcoding was employed in the preparation of TCR libraries, with unique molecular identifiers being used to normalize TCRbeta repertoire quantification. Using fastp at Q25 and MiXCR, TCRdb reprocessed the public reads and kept productive beta chains. Rows are unified per CDR3 protein, each entry keeping the most common DNA and genes. The sample profile shows 700,000 or so distinct CDR3 sequences; around 13% of them were found once. 0.79% of the sample rests with the top ten.

Sequences were derived from PBMCs, sampled before TCRalphabeta/CD19-depleted stem cell transplant. These receptors came from a girl aged 2 to 10 with congenital amegakaryocytic thrombocytopenia, due to receive a stem cell transplant.

The V gene is TRBV3-1, the J gene TRBJ2-3; either TRBD1 or TRBD2 may supply D (5 bases each). Germline values: CDR1 LGHDT, CDR2 YNNKEL (reference sequence). This CDR3 has 15 residues. The V end lost 7 bases, the J end lost 5 bases, and 19 bases lay between the germline ends. CDR3 sequence (DNA): TGTGCCAGCACCAAGGGGTGGGAGCGTAAAGATACGCAGTATTTT. Translation gives CASTKGWERKDTQYF.

The CDR3 spells CAISDIAGGSHEQYF. CDR3 coding DNA: TGTGCCATCAGTGATATAGCGGGAGGCTCGCACGAGCAGTACTTC. The rearrangement joins TRBV10-3 to TRBJ2-7; 10 bases fit TRBD2. Trimming cost V 3 bases and J 5 bases; bases outside gene matches: 7. Germline V lookup: CDR1 ENHRY, CDR2 SYGVKD. The CDR3 sequence is 15 residues long.

This clonotype was observed many times. The rearrangement joins TRBV5-5 to TRBJ2-2, with unresolved D. The germline CDR1 and CDR2 sequences are SGHKS and YYEKEE (reference sequence). Between the trimmed V and J ends, which lost 2 bases and 0 bases, there was a span of 8 bases. The CDR3 extends over 15 amino acids. The CDR3 region is CASSFRAPNTGELFF. CDR3 in DNA: TGTGCCAGCAGCTTTAGAGCGCCGAACACCGGGGAGCTGTTTTTT.

This clonotype was detected many times. The V call is TRBV29-1, the J call TRBJ1-1, with 7 bases that match TRBD1. Germline V lookup: CDR1 SQVTM, CDR2 ANQGSEA. This CDR3 spans 11 amino acids. V trimming: 6 bases; J trimming: 5 bases; junction bases outside the gene matches: 3. CDR3 sequence: CSVTGVTEAFF. The CDR3 nucleotides read TGCAGCGTAACAGGGGTTACTGAAGCTTTCTTT.

The V call is TRBV27, the J call TRBJ2-1; D possibly corresponds to TRBD1 (6 bases). V was pared by 5 bases and J by 7 bases, with 15 bases between. Per the germline V gene, CDR1 is MNHEY and CDR2 is SMNVEV (reference sequence). The CDR3 consists of 14 residues. As DNA, the CDR3 is TGTGCCAGCAGTCCAGCCCCTACAGGGAATGAGCAGTTCTTC. It encodes CASSPAPTGNEQFF.

This sequence joins TRBV5-1 and TRBJ2-3; TRBD2 matches 7 bases. Trimming cost V 5 bases and J 4 bases; bases outside gene matches: 10. Per the germline V gene, CDR1 is SGHRS and CDR2 is YFSETQ. CDR3 size: 15 residues. CDR3 sequence reads: CASSEWGGSADTQYF. CDR3 DNA sequence: TGCGCCAGCAGTGAGTGGGGGGGGAGCGCAGATACGCAGTATTTT.

This clonotype has more than one count but fewer than ten. This chain joins TRBV21-1 and TRBJ2-1; no check of the table's D call, TRBD1, against the DNA was made. TRBV21-1 is reported as a pseudogene. This CDR3 is built from 16 residues. CDR3: CASSKHTGQGAYEQFF. The DNA for the CDR3 is TGTGCCAGCAGCAAACACACGGGACAGGGGGCCTATGAGCAGTTCTTC.

Many counts were recorded for this clonotype. J is TRBJ2-7 and V is TRBV6-5, with a possible D match to TRBD2 (6 bases). V lost 0 bases, J lost 3 bases, and 9 bases lay in between. The CDR3 loop spans 14 amino acids. The germline V gene encodes CDR1 MNHEY and CDR2 SVGAGI. The CDR3, as DNA: TGTGCCAGCAGTTACTCGAAGACTAGCTACGAGCAGTACTTC. Residues: CASSYSKTSYEQYF.

This clonotype was seen ten or more times. The rearrangement uses TRBV29-1 and TRBJ2-1; weak D call: TRBD2 (5 bases). Germline V gene data show CDR1 as SQVTM and CDR2 as ANQGSEA. Between the trimmed V and J ends, which lost 4 bases and 7 bases, there was a span of 11 bases. CDR3 length: 12 residues. The CDR3 sequence is CSVARVGNEQFF. In DNA form, the CDR3 reads TGCAGCGTTGCGAGGGTTGGAAATGAGCAGTTCTTC.

This clonotype has only a few counts. The V and J genes are TRBV29-1 and TRBJ2-2, with 10 bases lining up with TRBD1. This CDR3 contains 14 residues. Germline trimming cut 6 bases from V and 4 bases from J; bases unmatched to any gene: 5. Germline CDR1 reads SQVTM; CDR2 reads ANQGSEA. The CDR3 reads CSVRDRGLTGELFF. The CDR3 bases are TGCAGCGTAAGGGACAGGGGCCTCACCGGGGAGCTGTTTTTT.

The chain recombines TRBV12-3 or TRBV12-4 with TRBJ2-5; TRBD2 agrees at 9 bases. The V gene end was trimmed by 4 bases and the J gene end by 2 bases; junction bases not matched to a gene: 11. The CDR3 loop spans 17 amino acids. Written as DNA, the CDR3 is TGTGCCAGCAGTTCACCCTATAGCGGGAGAGGGCAAGAGACCCAGTACTTC. Residues: CASSSPYSGRGQETQYF.

This clonotype came up a few times. This chain joins TRBV7-9 and TRBJ2-4, with 7 bases fitting TRBD2. Germline values: CDR1 SEHNR, CDR2 FQNEAQ (reference sequence). The V segment lost 6 bases and the J segment 2 bases; nucleotides outside the gene matches: 10. The CDR3 totals 16 residues. CDR3 in DNA: TGTGCCAGCAGGCATGACAGCGGGGAGACCAAAAACATTCAGTACTTC. This gives the protein CASRHDSGETKNIQYF.

This sequence joins TRBV7-3 and TRBJ2-3, with 8 bases that match TRBD2. CDR1 and CDR2 from the germline V gene are SGHTA and FQGTGA. V was clipped by 4 bases and J by 6 bases; unmatched bases: 6. The CDR3 has 14 residues. The CDR3 protein is CASSYTSGRDTQYF. CDR3 nucleotides: TGTGCCAGCAGCTATACTAGCGGTCGGGATACGCAGTATTTT.

The J gene is TRBJ2-2, the V gene TRBV3-1, with D possibly TRBD2 on 6 matching bases. Trimming shortened V by 6 bases and J by 0 bases, and 17 bases separated the two germline ends. Germline CDR1 reads LGHDT; CDR2 reads YNNKEL (reference sequence). There are 17 residues in the CDR3. DNA of the CDR3: TGTGCCAGCAGGATTAGAGAAGCGGGCGCGAACACCGGGGAGCTGTTTTTT. Translating gives CASRIREAGANTGELFF.

This clonotype was counted many times. The chain carries TRBV20-1 and TRBJ2-7, with 9 bases matching TRBD1. Trimming at V came to 6 bases and at J to 7 bases, leaving 13 bases not matched to a gene. CDR3 length: 14 amino acids. Germline CDR1 DFQATT, CDR2 SNEGSKA (reference sequence). The CDR3 DNA follows: TGCAGTGCGAAGGGACAGGGAAGTTCGGGAGAGCAGTACTTC. This gives the protein CSAKGQGSSGEQYF.

This clonotype was observed at least ten times. This chain joins TRBV29-1 and TRBJ2-2; D ambiguous. Trimming took 1 base from V and 5 from J, leaving 2 bases between them. Germline V gives CDR1 SQVTM, CDR2 ANQGSEA. This CDR3 spans 11 amino acids. As DNA, the CDR3 is TGCAGCGTTGAAGGGACCGGGGAGCTGTTTTTT. This sequence encodes CSVEGTGELFF.

This clonotype was observed a single time. This clone may be a read error of a much larger clone one base away. The chain is built from TRBV5-1 and TRBJ2-1, with 7 bases that match TRBD2. Per the germline V gene, CDR1 is SGHRS and CDR2 is YFSETQ. The CDR3 runs to 12 residues. The chain's CDR3 is CASKRGEGEHFF. The CDR3 nucleotides are TGCGCCAGTAAACGTGGGGAGGGTGAGCATTTCTTC.

The V gene is TRBV12-5, the J gene TRBJ2-3, with TRBD2 as a possible D gene (5 bases). The germline gives CDR1 LGHNT, CDR2 FRNRAP. CDR3 size: 14 residues. V lost 8 bases to trimming and J lost 2 bases, with 14 bases between them. CDR3 DNA sequence: TGTGCTAGTTATACAGCGGAATTCACAGATACGCAGTATTTT. This translates into CASYTAEFTDTQYF.

This clonotype was seen a few times. The chain uses TRBV7-2 and TRBJ2-2, with D possibly TRBD2 on 6 matching bases. The V end lost 5 bases, the J end lost 7 bases, and 11 bases lay between the germline ends. Germline values: CDR1 SGHTA, CDR2 FQGNSA. CDR3 length: 13 amino acids. Here the CDR3 reads CASSEGLDGELFF. CDR3 in DNA: TGTGCCAGCAGCGAGGGACTCGACGGGGAGCTGTTTTTT. The full variable domain, rest sourced from reference TRBV7-2 and TRBJ2-2, is GAGVSQSPSNKVTEKGKDVELRCDPISGHTALYWYRQSLGQGLEFLIYFQGNSAPDKSGLPSDRFSAERTGGSVSTLTIQRTQQEDSAVYLCASSEGLDGELFFGEGSRLTVL.